This record concerns one TCR beta chain sequence. The antigen is unknown. With 4 bases clipped from V and 11 bases from J, the junction kept 8 bases outside the gene matches. The CDR3 covers 13 residues. The record originates from a study of early T cells in non-severe SARS-CoV-2 infection. The study's findings and limits: Private and CD4 specificities were missed by VDJdb matching, which favored anti-spike CD8 responses.

Unique molecular identifier tags were affixed to discrete cDNA molecules. From the 5' RACE reads, TCRdb called clonotypes with MiXCR, one entry per CDR3 protein. This sample has more than 60,000 distinct CDR3 sequences, with 8.5% to 10% found just once. The J gene is TRBJ1-1, the V gene TRBV12-3 or TRBV12-4, with 9 nucleotides matching TRBD1. The source material was whole blood. The sequence was collected from an adult who was a healthcare worker with PCR-confirmed SARS-CoV-2 infection or an uninfected control (not recorded which). The CDR3 is CASSSWDRAGAFF. In DNA, the CDR3 is TGTGCCAGCAGTTCTTGGGACAGGGCCGGCGCTTTCTTT.